Listed here are 19 T cell receptor beta chains from one sample, sequenced in a study of blood T cell repertoires in COVID-19. Only in-frame clones appear in the TCRdb table, and some are missing; sequencing was by immunoSEQ multiplex PCR. The repertoire includes approximately 120,000 clones, about 74% of them detected once, and about 6% sits in the top ten. Sequenced: peripheral blood. Receptors originate from a man at least 80 years old with COVID-19, enrolled during active disease.

The chain joins TRBV2 to TRBJ1-2; D unresolved. The CDR3 has 14 residues. Germline-derived CDR1 and CDR2 are SNHLY and FYNNEI. V was trimmed by 6 bases and J by 2 bases, leaving 13 bases between them. The CDR3 here is CASSQFLGNYGYTF. CDR3 coding DNA: TGTGCCAGCAGCCAGTTTTTGGGCAACTATGGCTACACCTTC.

V is TRBV15 and J is TRBJ2-3, with 13 bases lining up with TRBD2. CDR3 size: 19 residues. Germline-derived CDR1 and CDR2 are LNHNV and YYDKDF (reference sequence). Trimming at V came to 1 base and at J to 6 bases, leaving 13 bases not matched to a gene. The CDR3 protein is CATSRVGLAGVPGLDTQYF. The CDR3 DNA reads as TGTGCCACCAGCAGAGTCGGACTAGCGGGAGTCCCGGGTTTGGATACGCAGTATTTT.

Comments on this clone: At one boundary the junction diverges from the germline segment, which might be a read error. The chain has TRBV7-8 and TRBJ2-7; 9 bases agree with TRBD2. The CDR3 has 15 amino acids. CDR1 and CDR2 from the germline V gene are SGHVS and FQNEAQ. DNA of the CDR3: TGTGCCAGCAGCCTCGCTAGCGGGACCACCTACGGGCAGTACTTC. It yields the protein CASSLASGTTYGQYF.

The chain joins TRBV3-1 (or the pseudogene TRBV3-2) to TRBJ2-3; maybe TRBD1 (5 bases). This CDR3 has 14 amino acids. V lost 2 bases, J lost 4 bases, and 10 bases lay in between. Looked up from germline, CDR1 is LGHDT and CDR2 is YNNKEL (reference sequence). The CDR3 coding sequence is TGTGCCAGCAGCCAAAGGCAGGGTCCAGATACGCAGTATTTT. Translated, it gives CASSQRQGPDTQYF.

V gene TRBV6-4 combines with J gene TRBJ1-5; D might be TRBD1 (5 bases). V lost 0 bases and J lost 1, with 22 bases in between. The CDR3 length is 20 residues. Germline assignment: CDR1 MRHNA and CDR2 SNTAGT. The CDR3 DNA is TGTGCCAGCAGTGACTCGATGGGCAGGGTCCGAGGCTTGAGCAATCAGCCCCAGCATTTT. Translating it yields CASSDSMGRVRGLSNQPQHF.

The chain employs TRBV19 and TRBJ2-1; 9 bases line up with TRBD1. CDR1 is LNHDA and CDR2 is SQIVND in the germline V gene (reference sequence). This CDR3 has 17 amino acids. V was pared by 4 bases and J by 4 bases, with 11 bases of the junction left unmatched. In DNA, the CDR3 is TGTGCCAGTAGTAATCCCACAGGGGGCCGTACGTACAATGAGCAGTTCTTC. Translation: CASSNPTGGRTYNEQFF. Filled out from reference TRBV19 and TRBJ2-1, the complete variable domain reads DGGITQSPKYLFRKEGQNVTLSCEQNLNHDAMYWYRQDPGQGLRLIYYSQIVNDFQKGDIAEGYSVSREKKESFPLTVTSAQKNPTAFYLCASSNPTGGRTYNEQFFGPGTRLTVL.

This chain uses TRBV7-9 with TRBJ1-2; possible D gene TRBD1, 6 bases. Trimming cost V 4 bases and J 8 bases, with 17 bases left between them. There are 14 residues in the CDR3. Germline assignment: CDR1 SEHNR and CDR2 FQNEAQ (reference sequence). CDR3 loop: CASSSLDRPNGYTF. DNA of the CDR3: TGTGCCAGCAGCTCTCTCGACAGGCCGAACGGCTACACCTTC. Together with reference TRBV7-9 and TRBJ1-2, the CDR3 gives the full variable domain: DTGVSQNPRHKITKRGQNVTFRCDPISEHNRLYWYRQTLGQGPEFLTYFQNEAQLEKSRLLSDRFSAERPKGSFSTLEIQRTEQGDSAMYLCASSSLDRPNGYTFGSGTRLTVV.

CDR3 sequence: CAWTKGTTFYEQYF. The CDR3 DNA reads TGTGCCTGGACAAAAGGGACTACCTTCTACGAGCAGTACTTC. The chain joins TRBV30 to TRBJ2-7; 7 positions match TRBD2. The CDR3 has 14 residues. Germline V gene lookup returns CDR1 GTSNPN and CDR2 SVGIG (reference sequence). The ends lost 4 bases at V and 3 bases at J; junction bases unmatched: 9.

This clone occurred once. The gene calls are TRBV4-3 and TRBJ2-5; 7 positions agree with TRBD1. V shed 5 bases, J shed 5 bases, and the junction held 11 bases outside the gene matches. Germline V gene lookup returns CDR1 LGHNA and CDR2 YSLEER. This CDR3 has 15 residues. The CDR3 region has the DNA TGCGCCAGCAGCTTCAAGGCAGGGGGAAGTGAGACCCAGTACTTC. Protein product: CASSFKAGGSETQYF.

This clone has only one observation. The chain carries TRBV15 and TRBJ2-4; D is unresolved. The CDR3 is 15 amino acids. Germline values: CDR1 LNHNV, CDR2 YYDKDF (reference sequence). V was trimmed by 0 bases and J by 0 bases, leaving 6 bases between them. CDR3 coding DNA: TGTGCCACCAGCAGAGAGTTCGTAGCCAAAAACATTCAGTACTTC. This encodes CATSREFVAKNIQYF.

The V gene is TRBV21-1, the J gene TRBJ2-6; the listed D gene, TRBD1, was not tested against the DNA. TRBV21-1 is marked as a pseudogene. The CDR3 has 18 amino acids. The CDR3, as DNA: TGTGCCAGCAGCCCTCCGGGACAGGGGGCTGTGGGGGCCAACGTCCTGACTTTC. As protein: CASSPPGQGAVGANVLTF.

The J gene is TRBJ2-7, the V gene TRBV5-1, with 11 nucleotides matching TRBD2. The V segment lost 6 bases and the J segment 2 bases; nucleotides outside the gene matches: 4. The CDR3 spans 14 residues. CDR1 SGHRS and CDR2 YFSETQ come from the germline V gene. The CDR3 region is CASTVLAGAYEQYF. DNA of the CDR3: TGCGCCAGCACCGTACTAGCGGGAGCCTACGAGCAGTACTTC.

The rearrangement uses TRBV2 and TRBJ2-7; TRBD2 matches 9 bases. CDR1 is SNHLY and CDR2 is FYNNEI in the germline V gene. V shed 7 bases, J shed 6 bases, and the junction held 10 bases outside the gene matches. This CDR3 is 14 amino acids long. CDR3 residues: CASKIAGAGVEQYF. The CDR3 DNA sequence: TGTGCCAGCAAGATAGCGGGAGCTGGGGTCGAGCAGTACTTC.

The V gene is TRBV6-5, the J gene TRBJ1-1; a weak D match, TRBD1 (5 bases). CDR3 length: 14 residues. V lost 5 bases and J 2 bases, leaving 12 bases between the germline ends. Per the germline V gene, CDR1 is MNHEY and CDR2 is SVGAGI. The CDR3 nucleotides read TGTGCCAGCAGTCCGCTCGGGGGAAACACTGAAGCTTTCTTT. Translation: CASSPLGGNTEAFF.

This clone showed up just once. This chain connects TRBV29-1 to TRBJ2-1; D gene ambiguous. Germline CDR1 reads SQVTM; CDR2 reads ANQGSEA. The CDR3 is 13 amino acids. V lost 6 bases, J lost 9 bases, and 18 bases lay in between. CDR3 loop: CSVSQAHLGEQFF. The CDR3 nucleotides read TGCAGCGTCTCCCAGGCCCATCTGGGTGAGCAGTTCTTC.

The chain has TRBV28 and TRBJ2-3, with 14 bases matching TRBD2. In germline, CDR1 is MDHEN, CDR2 SYDVKM. The CDR3 runs to 18 residues. The V and J ends lost 5 bases and 1 base, in that order; junction bases with no gene match: 8. The CDR3 loop is CASSPGTSGSGRTDTQYF. The CDR3 DNA reads TGTGCCAGCAGTCCGGGGACTAGCGGGAGTGGCCGCACAGATACGCAGTATTTT.

The chain employs TRBV15 and TRBJ1-2; the D gene is possibly TRBD1 (6 bases). V was clipped by 0 bases and J by 4 bases, with 18 bases between them. CDR1 is LNHNV, CDR2 YYDKDF, per germline (reference sequence). This CDR3 has 17 amino acids. CDR3 amino acids: CATSRDRDQGRSYGYTF. The CDR3 nucleotides read TGTGCCACCAGCAGAGATAGGGACCAGGGGCGAAGCTATGGCTACACCTTC. Combining the CDR3 with reference TRBV15 and TRBJ1-2 gives the whole variable domain DAMVIQNPRYQVTQFGKPVTLSCSQTLNHNVMYWYQQKSSQAPKLLFHYYDKDFNNEADTPDNFQSRRPNTSFCFLDIRSPGLGDTAMYLCATSRDRDQGRSYGYTFGSGTRLTVV.

The genes are TRBV4-3 and TRBJ2-6; 8 bases line up with TRBD2. After removal of 1 base from V and 0 bases from J, the junction contained 8 bases not matched to a gene. This CDR3 is built from 19 residues. Germline lookup yields CDR1 LGHNA and CDR2 YSLEER. The CDR3 sequence is CASSQGASGPGSGANVLTF. CDR3 sequence (DNA): TGCGCCAGCAGCCAAGGGGCTAGCGGGCCCGGCTCTGGGGCCAACGTCCTGACTTTC.

The J gene is TRBJ1-4, the V gene TRBV9; 7 nucleotides agree with TRBD1. Germline V CDR1 and CDR2: SGDLS, YYNGEE. The CDR3 totals 15 residues. Trimming removed 0 bases from V and 6 bases from J; junction bases left unmatched: 5. CDR3 nucleotide sequence: TGTGCCAGCAGCGTAGCCGGACAGGAGCATGAAAAACTGTTTTTT. Translation gives CASSVAGQEHEKLFF.